The source of this T cell receptor (beta chain) is a study of PD-L1 blockade in urothelial cancer (dated by TCRdb to the late 2010s). About the full investigation: Therapy was started at some point between 2013 and 2015 for all patients, and atezolizumab 1,200 mg was administered intravenously every 3 weeks. About 85% of the roughly 29 patients were identified as males with urothelial cancer of bladder origin, and a prior smoking history was reported by 18 of 29 patients. An ECOG performance status of 0 or 1 was recorded for the patients, and 0 to 3 prior chemotherapy regimens had been received by the patients. Blood samples were analyzed at 3 weeks after treatment start (second dose) and at 6 weeks after treatment start. Blood samples gave a median of 141,255 T cells and roughly 83,000 unique TCRs, with a median clonality of about 0.078. Somatic, immune and clinical correlates of response to PD-L1 blockade with atezolizumab in urothelial cancer were the focus of an exploratory multi-omic analysis. Pretreatment tumor samples, along with matched peripheral blood serially collected before and after atezolizumab treatment, were subjected to TCR sequencing. Durable clinical benefit was defined as a progression-free survival longer than 6 months, and TCR features were additionally tested against progression-free survival and overall survival. In the same patients, pretreatment tumors underwent whole exome sequencing and RNA sequencing in addition to TCR sequencing. Under 10 patients reached durable clinical benefit, while 20 patients did not. Pretreatment blood TCR-seq was available for about 27 patients, at least one posttreatment blood collection was obtained for approximately 24 patients, and tumor TCR-seq was available for approximately 24 patients.

In the paper's terms, the time point label means: pretreatment peripheral blood. The cohort included about 27 patients with locally advanced or metastatic urothelial carcinoma who were treated at Memorial Sloan Kettering on a trial protocol. Peripheral blood mononuclear cells were collected pretreatment and during treatment, with between 1 and 8 total time points per patient. The Qiagen DNeasy Blood extraction kit was used to purify genomic DNA from total PBMCs and from tumor samples. PBMCs were collected pretreatment and during treatment, and were isolated and stored as previously described. To estimate absolute template abundance from read counts, synthetic TCR analog templates were spiked into each PCR. TCRbeta CDR3 regions were amplified from genomic DNA with bias-controlled V and J gene primers using the immunoSEQ assay. Rearranged TCRbeta segments were sequenced at approximately 20X coverage. From the authors' description of their analysis: Clustering was used to correct sequencing errors, and CDR3s were annotated against IMGT so that V, D and J genes could be assigned. Out-of-frame and stop-codon sequences were excluded, and only productive TCRbeta rearrangements were used in downstream analyses. To compute clonality, Shannon entropy was normalized by the log of the number of unique productive sequences and then subtracted from one. Fisher's exact test with Benjamini-Hochberg correction, using a cutoff of adjusted p below 0.01, was how clones that differed between time points or between blood and tumor were identified. TCRdb carries this immuneACCESS record with in-frame sequences only. Its versions omit some clonotypes, under half of them owing to an unresolved V gene in the studies checked, with the rest unexplained. The V and J calls and clone size were taken over from that table, and D and trimming were inferred from the DNA. The sample table shows about 79,000 clones, and 86% are seen once. Clones ranked in the top ten supply about 15% of the sample.

About this clone: What antigen it recognizes has not been identified. The sample holds no much larger clone one base away, and base qualities are not on file.

General conclusions and limits of the study: Because the sample size was small (n of about 30) and many exploratory analyses were performed, the results are intended to be hypothesis-generating. Among patients with durable benefit, tumor-associated TCR clones showed greater expansion in peripheral blood 3 weeks after treatment started (n = 22, p = 0.022). Improved progression-free and overall survival was associated with having pretreatment peripheral blood TCR clonality below the median.

The germline V gene specifies SGHRS as CDR1 and YFSETQ as CDR2. Taken from cysteine to phenylalanine, the CDR3 has 14 residues. Only the CDR3 portion is preserved as DNA: 42 bases, with reading frame beginning at the first base. Trimming removed 0 bases from V and 0 bases from J, leaving 7 bases between the germline ends. This receptor was taken from a man in his sixties with urothelial cancer. The sample was PBMCs, taken around atezolizumab (anti-PD-L1) treatment. Rearrangement joined TRBV5-1 to TRBJ2-7; the D gene cannot be named for sure. Here is the DNA: TGCGCCAGCAGCTTGGCCAGTCACTCCTACGAGCAGTACTTC. This translates into CASSLASHSYEQYF.